This entry lists 10 T cell receptor beta chains sequenced from one sample in a study of blood T cell repertoires in COVID-19. Assay used: immunoSEQ multiplex PCR; TCRdb lists only in-frame clones, some missing. Among more than 150,000 clones, 80% were seen once, and the ten largest hold about 0.5%. Sample: peripheral blood. The origin of the receptors is a man aged 55-75 years with acute or convalescent COVID-19.

In DNA form, the CDR3 reads TGTGCCAGCAGCTTAGGCCCCCGGGGGACAGATACGCAGTATTTT. It yields the protein CASSLGPRGTDTQYF. The chain employs TRBV7-3 and TRBJ2-3, with D possibly matching TRBD2 (6 bases). With 2 bases removed from V and 3 bases from J, the gap between germline ends came to 12 bases. Per the germline V gene, CDR1 is SGHTA and CDR2 is FQGTGA. This CDR3 has 15 residues. Using reference TRBV7-3 and TRBJ2-3 for the parts outside the CDR3, the full variable domain is GAGVSQTPSNKVTEKGKYVELRCDPISGHTALYWYRQSLGQGPEFLIYFQGTGAADDSGLPNDRFFAVRPEGSVSTLKIQRTERGDSAVYLCASSLGPRGTDTQYFGPGTRLTVL.

The CDR3 DNA reads TGTGCCAGCAGCAAAGAATGGGGGACTAGCGGGAGAAAAGAGCAGTACTTC. This sequence encodes CASSKEWGTSGRKEQYF. The V call is TRBV21-1, the J call TRBJ2-7; TRBD2, the D gene given by the table, was not confirmed from the DNA. TRBV21-1 is listed as a pseudogene. The CDR3 contains 17 residues.

This chain connects TRBV5-1 to TRBJ1-1; D remains unclear. The germline V and J ends were trimmed by 0 bases and 1 base, with 10 bases remaining between them. CDR1 and CDR2 from the germline V gene are SGHRS and YFSETQ. The CDR3 runs 15 residues. This CDR3 is CASSLEQVGNTEAFF. As DNA, the CDR3 is TGCGCCAGCAGCTTGGAGCAGGTTGGGAACACTGAAGCTTTCTTT.

This sequence joins TRBV9 and TRBJ1-3; the D gene is possibly TRBD1 (5 bases). Germline CDR1 reads SGDLS; CDR2 reads YYNGEE. Deletions cut 2 bases from V and 0 bases from J, with 15 bases between. The CDR3 has 17 residues. The CDR3 sequence is CASSVRSTALSGNTIYF. DNA for the CDR3: TGTGCCAGCAGCGTGCGCTCGACAGCTCTCTCTGGAAACACCATATATTTT. Full variable domain (missing parts from reference TRBV9 and TRBJ1-3): DSGVTQTPKHLITATGQRVTLRCSPRSGDLSVYWYQQSLDQGLQFLIQYYNGEERAKGNILERFSAQQFPDLHSELNLSSLELGDSALYFCASSVRSTALSGNTIYFGEGSWLTVV.

The rearrangement links TRBV7-2 to TRBJ1-2; 10 nucleotides agree with TRBD1. The length of the CDR3 is 16 residues. Germline-derived CDR1 and CDR2 are SGHTA and FQGNSA. Trimming took 4 bases from V and 4 from J; bases not matched to a gene: 9. As DNA, the CDR3 is TGTGCCAGCAGCTCGACAGGGGGCGCGCGCCCCTATGGCTACACCTTC. Amino acids: CASSSTGGARPYGYTF. The whole variable domain, remainder taken from reference TRBV7-2 and TRBJ1-2, is GAGVSQSPSNKVTEKGKDVELRCDPISGHTALYWYRQSLGQGLEFLIYFQGNSAPDKSGLPSDRFSAERTGGSVSTLTIQRTQQEDSAVYLCASSSTGGARPYGYTFGSGTRLTVV.

The J gene is TRBJ2-4, the V gene TRBV3-1 (or the pseudogene TRBV3-2); 8 bases map to TRBD2. The CDR3 covers 17 residues. J was trimmed by 2 bases and V by 0 bases; bases with no gene match: 6. Germline V gives CDR1 LGHDT, CDR2 YNNKEL (reference sequence). The chain's CDR3 is CASSQDRTSSPKNIQYF. DNA of the CDR3: TGTGCCAGCAGCCAAGATCGGACTAGCTCGCCCAAAAACATTCAGTACTTC.

CDR3 region: CASRGGGGGQETQYF. The CDR3 region has the DNA TGTGCCTCTAGGGGAGGCGGGGGAGGCCAAGAGACCCAGTACTTC. The chain combines TRBV19 with TRBJ2-5, with 7 bases identical to TRBD2. Germline V lookup: CDR1 LNHDA, CDR2 SQIVND (reference sequence). After removal of 11 bases from V and 1 base from J, the junction contained 13 bases not matched to a gene. The CDR3 covers 15 residues.

In DNA form, the CDR3 reads TGTGCCAGCAGTTACGGGACAGAAAATTCACCCCTCCACTTT. Its translation is CASSYGTENSPLHF. The chain uses TRBV6-5 and TRBJ1-6, with 7 nucleotides matching TRBD1. CDR3 size: 14 residues. Trimming at V came to 2 bases and at J to 7 bases, leaving 2 bases not matched to a gene. CDR1 is MNHEY, CDR2 SVGAGI, per germline.

This chain joins TRBV6-1 and TRBJ2-1, with D perhaps matching TRBD2 (6 bases). The ends were cut back, 4 bases at V and 3 bases at J, with 22 bases in the middle. The CDR3 consists of 18 residues. Germline CDR1 reads MNHNS; CDR2 reads SASEGT. The DNA for the CDR3 is TGTGCCAGCAGTGGCGGGGCGGCCACCCGGCTCCACTACAATGAGCAGTTCTTC. Encoded protein: CASSGGAATRLHYNEQFF.

The count of this clone is one. The V and J genes are TRBV3-1 (or the pseudogene TRBV3-2) and TRBJ2-4, with D possibly matching TRBD2 (5 bases). The CDR3 loop spans 15 amino acids. Germline values: CDR1 LGHDT, CDR2 YNNKEL (reference sequence). V lost 1 base to trimming and J lost 4 bases, with 11 bases between them. The CDR3 DNA sequence: TGTGCCAGCAGCCAAGTTGTCGGGATGAAAAACATTCAGTACTTC. It translates to CASSQVVGMKNIQYF.